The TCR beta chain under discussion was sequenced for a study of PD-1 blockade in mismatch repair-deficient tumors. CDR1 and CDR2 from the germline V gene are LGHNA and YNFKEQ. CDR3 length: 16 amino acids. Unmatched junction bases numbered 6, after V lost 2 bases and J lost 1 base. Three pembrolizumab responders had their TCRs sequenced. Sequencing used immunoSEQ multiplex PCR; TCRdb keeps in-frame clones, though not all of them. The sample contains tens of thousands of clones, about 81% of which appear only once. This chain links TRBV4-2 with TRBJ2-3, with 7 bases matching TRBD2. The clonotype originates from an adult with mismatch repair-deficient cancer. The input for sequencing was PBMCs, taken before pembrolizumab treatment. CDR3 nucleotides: TGTGCCAGCAGCCAAATCGGAACTAGCGGCACAGATACGCAGTATTTT. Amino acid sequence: CASSQIGTSGTDTQYF.